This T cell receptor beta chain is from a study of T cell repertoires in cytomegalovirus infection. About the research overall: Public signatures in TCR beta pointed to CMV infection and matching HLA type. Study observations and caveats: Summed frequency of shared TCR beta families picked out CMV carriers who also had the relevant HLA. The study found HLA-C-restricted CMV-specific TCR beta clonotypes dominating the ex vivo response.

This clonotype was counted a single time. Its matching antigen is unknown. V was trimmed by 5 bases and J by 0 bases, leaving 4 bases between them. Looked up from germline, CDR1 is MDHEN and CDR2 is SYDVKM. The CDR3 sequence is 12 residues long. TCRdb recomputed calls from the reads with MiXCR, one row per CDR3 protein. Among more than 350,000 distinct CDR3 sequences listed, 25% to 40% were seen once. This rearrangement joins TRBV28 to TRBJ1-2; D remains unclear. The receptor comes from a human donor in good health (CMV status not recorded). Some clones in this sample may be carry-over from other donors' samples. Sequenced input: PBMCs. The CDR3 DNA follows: TGTGCCAGCAGTGTAGCTAACTATGGCTACACCTTC. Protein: CASSVANYGYTF.